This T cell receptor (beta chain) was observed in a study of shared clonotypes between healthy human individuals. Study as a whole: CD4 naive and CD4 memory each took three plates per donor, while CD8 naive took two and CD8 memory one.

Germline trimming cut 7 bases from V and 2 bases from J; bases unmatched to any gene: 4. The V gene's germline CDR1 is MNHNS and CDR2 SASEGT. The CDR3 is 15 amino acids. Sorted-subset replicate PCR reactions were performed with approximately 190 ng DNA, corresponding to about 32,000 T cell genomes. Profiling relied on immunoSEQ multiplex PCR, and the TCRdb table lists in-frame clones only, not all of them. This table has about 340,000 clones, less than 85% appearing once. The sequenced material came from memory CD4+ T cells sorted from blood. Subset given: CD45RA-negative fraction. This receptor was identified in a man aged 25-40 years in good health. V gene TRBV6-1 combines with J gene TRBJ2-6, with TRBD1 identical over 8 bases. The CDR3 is CASTQGATGANVLTF. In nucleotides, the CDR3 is TGTGCCAGCACCCAGGGGGCCACTGGGGCCAACGTCCTGACTTTC.